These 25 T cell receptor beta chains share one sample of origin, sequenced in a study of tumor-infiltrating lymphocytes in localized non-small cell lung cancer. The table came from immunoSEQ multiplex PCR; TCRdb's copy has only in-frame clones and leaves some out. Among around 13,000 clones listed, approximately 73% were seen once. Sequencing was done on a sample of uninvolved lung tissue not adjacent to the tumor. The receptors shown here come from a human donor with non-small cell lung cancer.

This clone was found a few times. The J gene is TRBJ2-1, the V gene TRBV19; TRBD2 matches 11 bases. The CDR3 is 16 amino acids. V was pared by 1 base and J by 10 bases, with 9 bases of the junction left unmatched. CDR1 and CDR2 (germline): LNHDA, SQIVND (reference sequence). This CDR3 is CASSIGGWASGGEQFF. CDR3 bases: TGTGCCAGTAGTATAGGAGGTTGGGCTAGCGGGGGGGAGCAGTTCTTC.

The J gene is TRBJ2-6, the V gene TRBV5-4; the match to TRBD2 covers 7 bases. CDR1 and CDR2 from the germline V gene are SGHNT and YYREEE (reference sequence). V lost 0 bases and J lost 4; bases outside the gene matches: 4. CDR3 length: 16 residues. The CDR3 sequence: CASSLGRGSGANVLTF. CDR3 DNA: TGTGCCAGCAGCTTGGGGCGGGGGTCCGGGGCCAACGTCCTGACTTTC.

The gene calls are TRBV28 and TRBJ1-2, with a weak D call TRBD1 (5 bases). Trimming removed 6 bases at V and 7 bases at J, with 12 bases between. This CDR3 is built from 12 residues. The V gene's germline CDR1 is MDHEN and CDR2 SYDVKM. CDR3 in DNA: TGTGCCAGCAGCAGACAGCTGGGTGGCTACACCTTC. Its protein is CASSRQLGGYTF.

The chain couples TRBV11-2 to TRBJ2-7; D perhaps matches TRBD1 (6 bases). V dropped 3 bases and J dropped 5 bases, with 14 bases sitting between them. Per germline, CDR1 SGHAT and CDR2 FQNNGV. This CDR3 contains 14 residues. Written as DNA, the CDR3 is TGTGCCAGCAGCTTTACCAGGGGCGTCAACGAGCAGTACTTC. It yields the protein CASSFTRGVNEQYF.

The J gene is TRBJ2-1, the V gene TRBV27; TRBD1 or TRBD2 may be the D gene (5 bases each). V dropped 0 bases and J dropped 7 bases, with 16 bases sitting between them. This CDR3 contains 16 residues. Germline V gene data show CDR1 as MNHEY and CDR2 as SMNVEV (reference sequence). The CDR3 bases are TGTGCCAGCAGTTTATCGAATCGGGGTTGGGGGAATGAGCAGTTCTTC. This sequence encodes CASSLSNRGWGNEQFF.

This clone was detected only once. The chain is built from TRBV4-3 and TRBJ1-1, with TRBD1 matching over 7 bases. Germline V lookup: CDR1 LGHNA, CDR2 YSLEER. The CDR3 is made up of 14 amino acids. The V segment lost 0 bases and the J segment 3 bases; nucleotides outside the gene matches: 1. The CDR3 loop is CASSQEQGYTEAFF. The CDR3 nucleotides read TGCGCCAGCAGCCAAGAACAGGGGTACACTGAAGCTTTCTTT.

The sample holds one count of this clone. The CDR3 protein is CASSIVGGTYEQYF. In DNA form, the CDR3 reads TGTGCCAGTAGTATAGTCGGCGGGACCTACGAGCAGTACTTC. The rearrangement links TRBV19 to TRBJ2-7, with a tentative D call TRBD2 (6 bases). There are 14 residues in the CDR3. Per germline, CDR1 LNHDA and CDR2 SQIVND (reference sequence). The V gene lost 1 base and the J gene lost 2 bases, with 9 bases spanning the gap.

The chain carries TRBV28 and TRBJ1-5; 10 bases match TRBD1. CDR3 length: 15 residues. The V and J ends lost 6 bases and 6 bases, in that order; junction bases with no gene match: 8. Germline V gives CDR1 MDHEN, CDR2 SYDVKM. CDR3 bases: TGTGCCAGCAGGTTGACAGGGGGCTGGCGTCAGCCCCAGCATTTT. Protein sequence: CASRLTGGWRQPQHF.

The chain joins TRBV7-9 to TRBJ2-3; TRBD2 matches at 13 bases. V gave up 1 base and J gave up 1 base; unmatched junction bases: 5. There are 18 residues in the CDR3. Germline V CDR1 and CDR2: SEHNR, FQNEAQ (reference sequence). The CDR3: CASSLDLGTSGGTDTQYF. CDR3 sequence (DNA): TGTGCCAGCAGCTTAGACCTCGGGACTAGCGGGGGCACAGATACGCAGTATTTT.

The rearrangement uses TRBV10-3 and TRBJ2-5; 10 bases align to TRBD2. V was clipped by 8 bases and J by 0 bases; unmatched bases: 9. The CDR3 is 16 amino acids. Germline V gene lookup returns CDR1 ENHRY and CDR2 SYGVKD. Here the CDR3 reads CAIGGGSGRNQETQYF. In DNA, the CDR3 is TGTGCCATCGGAGGGGGTAGCGGGAGGAACCAAGAGACCCAGTACTTC.

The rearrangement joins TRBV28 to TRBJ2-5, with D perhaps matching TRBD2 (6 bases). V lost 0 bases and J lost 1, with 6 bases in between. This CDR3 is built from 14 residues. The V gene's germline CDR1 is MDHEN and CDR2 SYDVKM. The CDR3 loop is CASSLWGGQETQYF. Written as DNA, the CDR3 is TGTGCCAGCAGTTTATGGGGGGGCCAAGAGACCCAGTACTTC.

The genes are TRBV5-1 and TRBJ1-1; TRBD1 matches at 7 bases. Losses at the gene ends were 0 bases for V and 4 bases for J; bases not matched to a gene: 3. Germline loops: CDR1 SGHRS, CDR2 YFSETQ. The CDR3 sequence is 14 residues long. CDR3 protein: CASSLEGASTEAFF. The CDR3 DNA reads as TGCGCCAGCAGCTTGGAGGGGGCGTCCACTGAAGCTTTCTTT.

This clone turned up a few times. The CDR3: CASSLFLSGIRTDTQYF. CDR3 bases: TGTGCCAGCAGCCTCTTTCTTAGTGGGATTAGAACAGATACGCAGTATTTT. This sequence joins TRBV7-2 and TRBJ2-3; unclear D gene. V was clipped by 5 bases and J by 3 bases, with 21 bases between them. There are 17 residues in the CDR3. The V gene's germline CDR1 is SGHTA and CDR2 FQGNSA. Full variable domain (outside the CDR3, taken from reference TRBV7-2 and TRBJ2-3): GAGVSQSPSNKVTEKGKDVELRCDPISGHTALYWYRQSLGQGLEFLIYFQGNSAPDKSGLPSDRFSAERTGGSVSTLTIQRTQQEDSAVYLCASSLFLSGIRTDTQYFGPGTRLTVL.

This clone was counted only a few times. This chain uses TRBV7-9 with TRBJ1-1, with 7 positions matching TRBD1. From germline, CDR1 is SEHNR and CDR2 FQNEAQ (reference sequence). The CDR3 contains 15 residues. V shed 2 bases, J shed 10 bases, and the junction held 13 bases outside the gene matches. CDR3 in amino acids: CASSLLGTEAGGAFF. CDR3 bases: TGTGCCAGCAGCTTATTGGGGACAGAGGCCGGTGGAGCTTTCTTT.

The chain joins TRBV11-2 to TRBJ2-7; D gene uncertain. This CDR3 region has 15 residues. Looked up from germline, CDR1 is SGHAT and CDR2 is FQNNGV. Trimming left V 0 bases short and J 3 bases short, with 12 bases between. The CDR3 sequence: CASSLEVVIGYEQYF. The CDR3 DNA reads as TGTGCCAGCAGCTTAGAGGTGGTAATCGGCTACGAGCAGTACTTC.

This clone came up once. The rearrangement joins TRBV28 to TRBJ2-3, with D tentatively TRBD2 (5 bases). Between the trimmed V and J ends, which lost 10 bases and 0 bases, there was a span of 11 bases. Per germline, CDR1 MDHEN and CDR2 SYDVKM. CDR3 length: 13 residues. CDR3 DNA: TGTGCCACCTATGGCGGGAGCACAGATACGCAGTATTTT. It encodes CATYGGSTDTQYF.

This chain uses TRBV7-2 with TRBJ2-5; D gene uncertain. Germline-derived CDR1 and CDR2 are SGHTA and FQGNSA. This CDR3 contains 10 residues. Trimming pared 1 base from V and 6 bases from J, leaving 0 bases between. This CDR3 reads CASSLETQYF. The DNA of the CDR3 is TGTGCCAGCAGCTTAGAGACCCAGTACTTC.

The CDR3 nucleotides read TGTGCCAGCAGCTTGGCCGGCACAGGGATAGGGTATGGCTACACCTTC. It translates to CASSLAGTGIGYGYTF. This chain joins TRBV5-5 and TRBJ1-2, with D perhaps TRBD1 (6 bases). V lost 0 bases to trimming and J lost 5 bases, with 17 bases between them. There are 16 residues in the CDR3. The germline gives CDR1 SGHKS, CDR2 YYEKEE (reference sequence).

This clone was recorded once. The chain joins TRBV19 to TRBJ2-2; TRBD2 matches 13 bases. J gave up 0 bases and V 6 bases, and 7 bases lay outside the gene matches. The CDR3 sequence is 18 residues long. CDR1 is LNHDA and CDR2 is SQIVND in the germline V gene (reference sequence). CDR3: CASRKGLAGSANTGELFF. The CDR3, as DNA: TGTGCCAGTAGAAAGGGACTAGCGGGATCCGCGAACACCGGGGAGCTGTTTTTT.

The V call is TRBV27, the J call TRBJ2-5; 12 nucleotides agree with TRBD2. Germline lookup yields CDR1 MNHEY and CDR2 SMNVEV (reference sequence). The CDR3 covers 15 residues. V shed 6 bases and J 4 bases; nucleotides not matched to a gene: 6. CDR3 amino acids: CASRPSGGVGETQYF. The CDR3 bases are TGTGCCAGCAGACCTAGCGGGGGGGTTGGAGAGACCCAGTACTTC.

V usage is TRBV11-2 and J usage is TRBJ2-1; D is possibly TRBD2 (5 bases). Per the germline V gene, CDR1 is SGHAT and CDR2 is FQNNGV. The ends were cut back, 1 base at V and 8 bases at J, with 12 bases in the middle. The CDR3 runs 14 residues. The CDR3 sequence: CASSLGGFIDEQFF. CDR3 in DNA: TGTGCCAGCAGCTTAGGAGGGTTTATAGATGAGCAGTTCTTC.

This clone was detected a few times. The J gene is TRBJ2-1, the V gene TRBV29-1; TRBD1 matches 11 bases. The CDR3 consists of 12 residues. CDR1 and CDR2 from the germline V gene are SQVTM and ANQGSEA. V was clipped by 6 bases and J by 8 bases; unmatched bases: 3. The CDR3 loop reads CSVGTGGDEQFF. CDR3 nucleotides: TGCAGCGTAGGGACAGGGGGGGATGAGCAGTTCTTC.

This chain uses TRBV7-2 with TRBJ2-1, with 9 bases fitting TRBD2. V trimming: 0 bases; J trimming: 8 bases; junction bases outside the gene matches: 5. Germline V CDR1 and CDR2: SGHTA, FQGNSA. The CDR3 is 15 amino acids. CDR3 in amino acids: CASSLAASGKHEQFF. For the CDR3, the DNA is TGTGCCAGCAGCTTAGCTGCTAGCGGGAAGCATGAGCAGTTCTTC.

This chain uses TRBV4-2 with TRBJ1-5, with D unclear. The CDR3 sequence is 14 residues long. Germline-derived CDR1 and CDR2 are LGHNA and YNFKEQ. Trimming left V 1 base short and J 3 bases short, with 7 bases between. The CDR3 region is CASSQARDNQPQHF. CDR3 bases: TGTGCCAGCAGCCAAGCACGGGACAATCAGCCCCAGCATTTT.

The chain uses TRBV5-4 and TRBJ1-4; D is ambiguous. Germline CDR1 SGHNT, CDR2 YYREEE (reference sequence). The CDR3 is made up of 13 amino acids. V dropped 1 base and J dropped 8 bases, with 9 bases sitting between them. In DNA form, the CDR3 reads TGTGCCAGCAGCTTGATCAGTAACGAAAAACTGTTTTTT. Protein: CASSLISNEKLFF.